What follows is one TCR beta chain and its context. Its cognate antigen is unknown. This sample stems from a study of CD8+ T cells in alopecia areata. For the study at large: Tofacitinib administration to treated patients was oral, at 5 to 10 mg twice daily. General observations from the study: Possibly because of HLA-related factors, TCR sharing was less clear across patients than in mice. Affected scalp, especially in alopecia totalis/universalis, had a higher clonality than normal scalp did.

cDNA serving as the sequencing template came from extracted, reverse transcribed RNA. TCRdb's table, derived via immunoSEQ multiplex PCR, lists solely in-frame clones and lacks some. The data hold about 69,000 clones, with roughly 61% observed a single time. J gave up 3 bases and V 6 bases, and 5 bases lay outside the gene matches. Looked up from germline, CDR1 is MNHEY and CDR2 is SVGAGI. The CDR3 consists of 15 residues. The V and J genes are TRBV6-5 and TRBJ2-5; 12 bases agree with TRBD2. This clonotype originated in a human donor with alopecia areata. Sequencing was performed on CD8+ T cells sorted from blood, taken at week 0. CDR3 DNA sequence: TGTGCCAGCAGCCCAAGACTAGCGGGGGAAGAGACCCAGTACTTC. Protein: CASSPRLAGEETQYF.